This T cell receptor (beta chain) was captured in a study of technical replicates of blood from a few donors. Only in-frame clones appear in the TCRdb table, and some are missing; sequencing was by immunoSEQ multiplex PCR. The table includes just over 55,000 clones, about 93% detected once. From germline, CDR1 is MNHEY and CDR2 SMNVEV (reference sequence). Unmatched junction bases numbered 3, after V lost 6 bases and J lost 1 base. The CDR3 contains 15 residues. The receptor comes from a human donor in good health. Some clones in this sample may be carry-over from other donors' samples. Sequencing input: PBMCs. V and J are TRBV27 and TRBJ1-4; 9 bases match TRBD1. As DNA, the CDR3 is TGTGCCAGCAGAGCGACAGGGGGAACTAATGAAAAACTGTTTTTT. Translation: CASRATGGTNEKLFF.